The text below deals with one T cell receptor (beta chain). Its cognate antigen is unknown. The sample is drawn from a study of CD8 T cells in ankylosing spondylitis. V lost 1 base and J 0 bases, leaving 13 bases between the germline ends. The V gene's germline CDR1 is KGHSH and CDR2 LQKENI. The CDR3 loop spans 17 amino acids. Study-wide findings and caveats: With a CD8+ phenotype, disease-linked clones were relatively rare in peripheral blood. According to the report, clones linked to the disease were significantly enriched in matched synovial fluid samples taken from ankylosing spondylitis patients.

Researchers built TCR beta libraries using quantitative 5'-RACE with molecular barcodes. MiXCR, run by TCRdb on the 5' RACE reads, gives a single entry per CDR3 protein. This sample has 150,000 to 200,000 distinct CDR3 sequences, with 15% to 20% found just once. Sequencing was carried out using blood, either unsorted or a sorted T cell fraction (not recorded which). This chain connects TRBV18 to TRBJ2-1, with no clear D. The receptor was isolated from a male donor under 30 with ankylosing spondylitis or in good health (not recorded which). The chain's CDR3 is CASSPLFTRSSYNEQFF. The CDR3 coding sequence is TGTGCCAGCTCACCACTATTCACGAGGAGCTCCTACAATGAGCAGTTCTTC.